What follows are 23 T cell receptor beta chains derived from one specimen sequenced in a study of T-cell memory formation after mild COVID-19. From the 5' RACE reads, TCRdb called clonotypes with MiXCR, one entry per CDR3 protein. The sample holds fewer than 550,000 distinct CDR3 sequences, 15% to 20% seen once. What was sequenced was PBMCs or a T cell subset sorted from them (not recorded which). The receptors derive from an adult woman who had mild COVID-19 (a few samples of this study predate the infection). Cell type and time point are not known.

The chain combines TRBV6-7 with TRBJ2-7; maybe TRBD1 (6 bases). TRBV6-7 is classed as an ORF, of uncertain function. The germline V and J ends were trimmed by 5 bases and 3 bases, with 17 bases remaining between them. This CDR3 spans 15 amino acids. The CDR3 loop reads CASSRIPGHLYEQYF. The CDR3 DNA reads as TGTGCCAGCAGTCGAATTCCGGGACACCTCTACGAGCAGTACTTC.

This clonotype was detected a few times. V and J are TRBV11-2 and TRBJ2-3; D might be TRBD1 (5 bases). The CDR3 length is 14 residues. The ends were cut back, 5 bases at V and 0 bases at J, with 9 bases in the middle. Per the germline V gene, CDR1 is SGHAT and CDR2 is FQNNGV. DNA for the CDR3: TGTGCCAGCAGCGAGACAGTGAGCACAGATACGCAGTATTTT. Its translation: CASSETVSTDTQYF.

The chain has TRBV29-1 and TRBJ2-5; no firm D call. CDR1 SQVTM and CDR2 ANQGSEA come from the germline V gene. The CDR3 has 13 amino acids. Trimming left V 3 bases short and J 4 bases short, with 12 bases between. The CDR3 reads CSVENALGETQYF. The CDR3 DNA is TGCAGCGTTGAGAATGCGTTAGGAGAGACCCAGTACTTC.

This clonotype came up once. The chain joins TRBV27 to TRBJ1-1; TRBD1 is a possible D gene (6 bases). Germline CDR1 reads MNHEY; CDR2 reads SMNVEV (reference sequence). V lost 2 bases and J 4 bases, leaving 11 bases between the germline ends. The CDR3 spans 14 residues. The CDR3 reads CASSLNRAATEAFF. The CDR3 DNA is TGTGCCAGCAGTTTAAACAGGGCGGCCACTGAAGCTTTCTTT.

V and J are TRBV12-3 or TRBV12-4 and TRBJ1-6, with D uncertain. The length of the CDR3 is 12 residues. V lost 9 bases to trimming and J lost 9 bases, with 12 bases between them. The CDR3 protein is CASSLYSSPLHF. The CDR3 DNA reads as TGTGCCAGTTCCCTCTACAGTTCACCCCTCCACTTT.

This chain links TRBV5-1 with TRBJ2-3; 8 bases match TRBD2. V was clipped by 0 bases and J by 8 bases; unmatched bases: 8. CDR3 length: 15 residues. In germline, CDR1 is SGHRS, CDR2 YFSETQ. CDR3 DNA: TGCGCCAGCAGCTTGGTTAGCGGGGAGCGTGGTACGCAGTATTTT. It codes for CASSLVSGERGTQYF.

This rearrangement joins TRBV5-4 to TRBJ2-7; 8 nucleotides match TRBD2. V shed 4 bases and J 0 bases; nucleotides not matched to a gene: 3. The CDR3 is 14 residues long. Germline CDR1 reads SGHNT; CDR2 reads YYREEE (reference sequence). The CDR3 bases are TGTGCCAGCAGCCCCGGGACTAGCTCCTACGAGCAGTACTTC. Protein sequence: CASSPGTSSYEQYF.

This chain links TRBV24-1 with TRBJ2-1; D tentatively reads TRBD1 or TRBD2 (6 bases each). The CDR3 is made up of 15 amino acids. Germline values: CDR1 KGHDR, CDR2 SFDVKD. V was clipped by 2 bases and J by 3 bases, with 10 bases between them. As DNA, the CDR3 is TGTGCCACCAGTGATTACGGGGGACACTACAATGAGCAGTTCTTC. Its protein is CATSDYGGHYNEQFF.

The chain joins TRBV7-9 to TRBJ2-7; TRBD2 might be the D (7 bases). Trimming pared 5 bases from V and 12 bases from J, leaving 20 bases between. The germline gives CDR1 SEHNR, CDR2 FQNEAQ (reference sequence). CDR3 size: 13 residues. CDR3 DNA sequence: TGTGCCAGCAGCCCGAGGGGGGGGGACTTTCTGTACTTC. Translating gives CASSPRGGDFLYF.

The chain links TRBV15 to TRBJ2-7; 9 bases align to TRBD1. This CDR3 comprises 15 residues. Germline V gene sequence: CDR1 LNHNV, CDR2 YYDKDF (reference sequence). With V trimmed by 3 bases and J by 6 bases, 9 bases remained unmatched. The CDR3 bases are TGTGCCACCAGCAGGGCCGGGACAGGGTCCCCCGAGCAGTACTTC. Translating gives CATSRAGTGSPEQYF.

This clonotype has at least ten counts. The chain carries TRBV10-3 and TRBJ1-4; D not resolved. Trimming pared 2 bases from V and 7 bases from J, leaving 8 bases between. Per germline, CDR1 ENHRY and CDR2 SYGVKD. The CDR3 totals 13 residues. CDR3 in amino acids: CAISEPRREKLFF. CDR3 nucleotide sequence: TGTGCCATCAGTGAGCCGAGGCGTGAAAAACTGTTTTTT.

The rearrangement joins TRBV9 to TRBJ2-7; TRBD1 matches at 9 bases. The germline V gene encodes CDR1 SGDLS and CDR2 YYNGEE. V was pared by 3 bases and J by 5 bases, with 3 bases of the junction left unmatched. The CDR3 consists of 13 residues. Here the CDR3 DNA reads TGTGCCAGCAGCGCCAGGACAGGGGACGAGCAGTACTTC. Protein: CASSARTGDEQYF.

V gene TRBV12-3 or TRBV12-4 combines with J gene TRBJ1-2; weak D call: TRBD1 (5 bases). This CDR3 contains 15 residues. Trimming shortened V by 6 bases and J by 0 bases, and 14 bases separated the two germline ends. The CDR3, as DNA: TGTGCCAGCAGGGCCTGGGACGGCTCTAACTATGGCTACACCTTC. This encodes CASRAWDGSNYGYTF.

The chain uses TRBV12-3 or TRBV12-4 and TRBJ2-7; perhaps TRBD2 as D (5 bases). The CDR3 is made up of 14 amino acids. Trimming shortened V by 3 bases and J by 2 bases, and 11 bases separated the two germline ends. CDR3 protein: CASSFAKGAYEQYF. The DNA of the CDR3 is TGTGCCAGCAGTTTCGCTAAGGGAGCCTACGAGCAGTACTTC.

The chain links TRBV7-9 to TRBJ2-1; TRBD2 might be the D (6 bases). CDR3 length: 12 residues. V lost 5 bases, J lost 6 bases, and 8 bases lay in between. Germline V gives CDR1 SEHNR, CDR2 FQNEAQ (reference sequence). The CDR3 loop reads CASSRESNEQFF. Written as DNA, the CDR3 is TGTGCCAGCAGCCGGGAGAGCAATGAGCAGTTCTTC.

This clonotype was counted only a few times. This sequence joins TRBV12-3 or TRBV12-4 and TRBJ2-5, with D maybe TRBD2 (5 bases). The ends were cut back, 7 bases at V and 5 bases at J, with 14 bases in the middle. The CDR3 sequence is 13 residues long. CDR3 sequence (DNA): TGTGCCAGCACCCTCGGGGTTGCCGAGACCCAGTACTTC. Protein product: CASTLGVAETQYF.

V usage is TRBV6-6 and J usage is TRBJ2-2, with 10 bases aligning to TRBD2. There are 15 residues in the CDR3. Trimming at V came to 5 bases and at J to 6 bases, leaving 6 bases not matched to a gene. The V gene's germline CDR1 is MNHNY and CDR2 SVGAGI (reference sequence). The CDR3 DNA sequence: TGTGCCAGCAGTCCCAGCGGGGGGGCGTCCGGGGAGCTGTTTTTT. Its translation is CASSPSGGASGELFF.

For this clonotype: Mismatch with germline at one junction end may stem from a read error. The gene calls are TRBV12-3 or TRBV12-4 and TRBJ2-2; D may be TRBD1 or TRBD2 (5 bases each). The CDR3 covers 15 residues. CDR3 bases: TGTGCCAGCAGTCCTCGGGACCGCTACACCGGGGAGCTGTGTTTT. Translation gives CASSPRDRYTGELCF.

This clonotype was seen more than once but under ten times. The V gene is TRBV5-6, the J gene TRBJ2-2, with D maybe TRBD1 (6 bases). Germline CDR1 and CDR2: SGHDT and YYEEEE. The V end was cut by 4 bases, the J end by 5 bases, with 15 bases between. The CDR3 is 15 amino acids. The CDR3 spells CASSQQGRATGELFF. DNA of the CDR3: TGTGCCAGCAGCCAACAGGGTAGAGCGACCGGGGAGCTGTTTTTT.

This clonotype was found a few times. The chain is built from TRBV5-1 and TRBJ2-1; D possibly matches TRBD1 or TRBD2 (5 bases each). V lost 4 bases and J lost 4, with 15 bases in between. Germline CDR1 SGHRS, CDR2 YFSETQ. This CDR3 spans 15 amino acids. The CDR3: CASSGGTASYNEQFF. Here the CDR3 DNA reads TGCGCCAGCAGCGGTGGGACGGCTAGTTACAATGAGCAGTTCTTC.

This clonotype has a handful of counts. The CDR3 DNA sequence: TGTGCCAGCAGTCCCCGAGGCAGGGAGCCTTATGGCTACACCTTC. Its protein is CASSPRGREPYGYTF. This chain uses TRBV12-3 or TRBV12-4 with TRBJ1-2; D is possibly TRBD1 (5 bases). CDR3 length: 15 amino acids. V shed 5 bases and J shed 5 bases, with 18 bases lying between them.

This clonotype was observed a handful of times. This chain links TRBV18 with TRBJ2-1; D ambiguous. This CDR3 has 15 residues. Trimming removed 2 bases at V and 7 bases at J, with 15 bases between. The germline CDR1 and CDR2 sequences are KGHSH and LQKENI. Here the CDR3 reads CASSPDTRTINEQFF. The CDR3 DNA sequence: TGTGCCAGCTCACCAGATACTCGCACTATTAATGAGCAGTTCTTC.

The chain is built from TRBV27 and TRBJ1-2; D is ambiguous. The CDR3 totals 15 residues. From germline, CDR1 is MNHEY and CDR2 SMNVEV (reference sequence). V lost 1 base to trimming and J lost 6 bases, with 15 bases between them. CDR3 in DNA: TGTGCCAGCAGTTTATTCGGCCCGGACGGACATGGCTACACCTTC. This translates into CASSLFGPDGHGYTF.